This T cell receptor beta chain was documented in a study of patients and donors after allogeneic stem cell transplantation. This clonotype turned up a few times. MiXCR, run by TCRdb on the RT-PCR reads, gives a single entry per CDR3 protein. The sample contains 400,000 to 450,000 distinct CDR3 sequences, 16% of which appear only once. Germline values: CDR1 LGHDT, CDR2 YNNKEL (reference sequence). The CDR3 consists of 16 residues. V shed 0 bases and J shed 6 bases, with 17 bases lying between them. Sequencing was performed on blood, either unsorted or a sorted T cell fraction (not recorded which). V usage is TRBV3-1 and J usage is TRBJ1-1; D is unresolved. The sequence was obtained from a human donor who was either an allogeneic HSCT recipient or a stem cell or donor lymphocyte infusion donor (not recorded which). It is not recorded whose cells these are; they may come from a transplant donor. For the CDR3, the DNA is TGTGCCAGCAGCCAAGACCCAATGCGGGTGGACGCTGAAGCTTTCTTT. Translation: CASSQDPMRVDAEAFF.